These 32 T cell receptor gamma chains came from one sample sequenced in a study of gamma delta lymphoproliferative disorders and STAT genes. TCRdb redid clone calling on the multiplex PCR reads using CATT. Among almost 600 gamma-chain clones listed, around 31% were seen once. The receptor sequences were amplified from genomic DNA of peripheral blood mononuclear cells. Sequencing was done on a sample of blood. These receptors were collected from a human donor with hepatosplenic T-cell lymphoma.

The chain carries TRGV10 and TRGJ1 or TRGJ2. No J gene is reported in TCRdb; it was inferred here by comparing the DNA with germline. TRGV10 is annotated as an ORF whose role is uncertain. The CDR3 contains 14 residues. V shed 8 bases and J 8 bases; nucleotides not matched to a gene: 16. The CDR3 spells CAAWDGRFWDKKLF. The CDR3 nucleotides are TGTGCTGCGTGGGATGGAAGGTTTTGGGATAAGAAACTCTTT.

The table lists this clone with a few counts. The translation of this DNA and the TCRdb protein of a much larger clone differ at residue 10, probably owing to a read error; the protein shown here is translated from the DNA. The CDR3 nucleotides read TGTGCCACCTGGGACACCAGTAGTGATCGGATCAAGACGTTT. Translation: CATWDTSSDRIKTF. The chain carries TRGV2 and TRGJP2. TCRdb offers no J gene call, so here the DNA was matched to germline to obtain one. Germline V gene sequence: CDR1 EGSNGY, CDR2 YDSYNSKV. The CDR3 spans 14 residues.

In its sample, this clone was seen a few times. This may be a read error, as it is one base from a much larger clone. This same CDR3 is encoded by further DNA sequences in the sample. V gene TRGV9 combines with J gene TRGJ1 or TRGJ2. No J segment appears in TCRdb, so it was assigned here by matching the sequence to germline. The germline gives CDR1 GITISATS, CDR2 ISYDGTV (reference sequence). After removal of 7 bases from V and 10 bases from J, the junction contained 7 bases not matched to a gene. The CDR3 totals 10 residues. In nucleotides, the CDR3 is TGTGCCTTGTGTATAGCCAAGAAACTCTTT. Translation: CALCIAKKLF.

The V gene is TRGV4, the J gene TRGJ1 or TRGJ2. TCRdb gives no J gene; it was assigned here by matching the DNA to germline. In germline, CDR1 is EGSTGY, CDR2 YDSYTSSV. The CDR3 is 13 residues long. V was pared by 4 bases and J by 6 bases, with 9 bases of the junction left unmatched. CDR3 amino acids: CATWDSPSYKKLF. CDR3 nucleotide sequence: TGTGCCACCTGGGACTCCCCCAGTTATAAGAAACTCTTT.

This clone qualifies as medium-sized. The rearrangement uses TRGV4 and TRGJ1 or TRGJ2. TCRdb is silent on the J gene; assignment here came from matching the DNA to germline. Germline values: CDR1 EGSTGY, CDR2 YDSYTSSV. This CDR3 is built from 12 residues. V trimming: 3 bases; J trimming: 3 bases; junction bases outside the gene matches: 2. DNA for the CDR3: TGTGCCACCTGGGATACTTATTATAAGAAACTCTTT. It specifies CATWDTYYKKLF.

About this clone itself: The protein in TCRdb stems from a much larger clone and differs at residue 4 from this DNA's translation, likely a read error; here the protein is translated from the DNA. The V gene is TRGV3, the J gene TRGJ1 or TRGJ2. TCRdb carries no J gene annotation; the J gene was assigned here by matching the DNA with germline. Germline V gives CDR1 VTNTFY, CDR2 YDVSTARD (reference sequence). This CDR3 comprises 14 residues. The CDR3 loop reads CATRDRPSYYKKLF. DNA of the CDR3: TGTGCCACCCGGGACAGGCCGAGTTATTATAAGAAACTCTTT.

About this clone: Translating this DNA gives a protein that differs at residue 8 from the TCRdb one, which belongs to a much larger clone; a read error is likely, and the protein shown is this translation. CDR3 bases: TGTGCCACCTGGGATGGGCCGAGGGATTATAAGAAACTCTTT. Its translation: CATWDGPRDYKKLF. This chain links TRGV4 with TRGJ1 or TRGJ2. No J segment appears in TCRdb, so it was assigned here by matching the sequence to germline. V was pared by 0 bases and J by 5 bases, with 7 bases of the junction left unmatched. Per germline, CDR1 EGSTGY and CDR2 YDSYTSSV. The CDR3 has 14 amino acids.

This clone was observed a handful of times. TCRdb shows a much larger clone's protein in place of this DNA's translation, and the two differ at residue 4, likely through a read error; the protein shown is translated from the DNA. The rearrangement links TRGV11 to TRGJP1. No J segment appears in TCRdb, so it was assigned here by matching the sequence to germline. TRGV11 falls under the ORF class, with uncertain function. CDR3 length equals 16 residues. The CDR3 loop is CTTAPAGLDTGWFKIF. CDR3 in DNA: TGTACCACTGCGCCTGCTGGATTGGACACTGGTTGGTTCAAGATATTT.

The chain is built from TRGV9 and TRGJP1. TCRdb leaves out the J gene; it was filled in here by matching the DNA to germline. The J segment lost 6 bases and the V segment lost 0 bases, leaving 1 base of the junction unmatched. The CDR3 extends over 13 amino acids. Germline assignment: CDR1 GITISATS and CDR2 ISYDGTV (reference sequence). The DNA for the CDR3 is TGTGCCTTGTGGGAGGTGCCTGGTTGGTTCAAGATATTT. It translates to CALWEVPGWFKIF.

The V call is TRGV8, the J call TRGJ1 or TRGJ2. Here the J gene was assigned by germline matching of the DNA, as TCRdb has none. V was clipped by 6 bases and J by 0 bases; unmatched bases: 8. CDR1 is VENAVY, CDR2 YDSYNSRV, per germline. The CDR3 covers 14 residues. The CDR3 loop reads CATWTPPNYYKKLF. In DNA form, the CDR3 reads TGTGCCACCTGGACCCCGCCGAATTATTATAAGAAACTCTTT.

This clone is termed large. The DNA is omitted, as the CDR3 cannot be located on it reliably, and the CDR3 follows TCRdb's listing. Distinct nucleotide sequences in the sample also encode this CDR3. The CDR3 sequence: CTTVPAGLDTGWFKIF. The J gene has no call, while the V gene is TRGV11. TRGV11 is an ORF; its function is uncertain. Including both end residues, the CDR3 is 16 amino acids long.

This clone was found many times. The chain joins TRGV3 to TRGJ1 or TRGJ2. No J gene is reported in TCRdb; it was inferred here by comparing the DNA with germline. V was clipped by 1 base and J by 7 bases; unmatched bases: 1. CDR1 and CDR2 from the germline V gene are VTNTFY and YDVSTARD (reference sequence). The CDR3 spans 11 residues. CDR3 nucleotides: TGTGCCACCTGGGACAGATATAAGAAACTCTTT. This codes for CATWDRYKKLF.

This clone was seen more than once but under ten times. This sequence joins TRGV4 and TRGJ1 or TRGJ2. No J gene is reported in TCRdb; it was inferred here by comparing the DNA with germline. This CDR3 is built from 10 residues. Germline CDR1 is EGSTGY and CDR2 is YDSYTSSV. Germline trimming cut 9 bases from V and 3 bases from J; bases unmatched to any gene: 2. CDR3 coding DNA: TGTGCCACCACTTATTATAAGAAACTCTTT. Protein sequence: CATTYYKKLF.

The genes are TRGV10 and TRGJP1. TCRdb gives no J gene; it was assigned here by matching the DNA to germline. TRGV10 carries the ORF label, with uncertain function. The CDR3 consists of 14 residues. V lost 8 bases and J lost 2; bases outside the gene matches: 6. DNA of the CDR3: TGTGCTGCGTGGGATACAACCACTGGTTGGTTCAAGATATTT. This gives the protein CAAWDTTTGWFKIF.

V gene TRGV8 combines with J gene TRGJ1 or TRGJ2. No J gene is reported in TCRdb; it was inferred here by comparing the DNA with germline. Germline CDR1 reads VENAVY; CDR2 reads YDSYNSRV. V dropped 1 base and J dropped 7; count of bases not matched to a gene: 10. The CDR3 loop spans 14 amino acids. This CDR3 reads CATWDRGSGYKKLF. The CDR3 DNA sequence: TGTGCCACCTGGGATAGAGGGTCAGGGTATAAGAAACTCTTT.

This clone has a handful of counts. This is likely an artifact of a read error, given a far larger clone one base away. The DNA is omitted, as the CDR3 cannot be located on it reliably, and the CDR3 follows TCRdb's listing. At the DNA level, this CDR3 is encoded by other sequences in the same sample as well. The V gene is given as TRGV11, and no J gene call is available. TRGV11 is reported as an ORF; its role is uncertain. The CDR3 numbers 16 amino acids, ends counted. This CDR3 is CTTVPAGLDRRWFKIF.

About this clone itself: Because the CDR3's place on the DNA is in doubt, the DNA is left out and the CDR3 is given as listed by TCRdb. The V gene is listed as TRGV4; no J gene was called. CDR1 is EGSTGY, CDR2 YDSYTSSV, per germline. The CDR3 has 19 residues if both end residues are counted. CDR3 region: CATWVRIIIRNSLAVEQHF.

This clone ranks as large. A far larger clone is one nucleotide away, so this likely arose from a read error. Other nucleotide sequences from this sample produce the same CDR3. V gene assignment gives TRGV8, but the J gene was left uncalled. Germline assignment: CDR1 VENAVY and CDR2 YDSYNSRV. The CDR3 is made up of 13 amino acids. The CDR3 coding sequence is TGTGCCACCTGGGATAGTTCGTATTATAAGAAACTATTT. It is translated as CATWDSSYYKKLF.

The genes are TRGV2 and TRGJP1. Here the J gene came from matching the DNA to germline, since TCRdb omits it. The V segment lost 0 bases and the J segment 1 base; nucleotides outside the gene matches: 8. The length of the CDR3 is 17 residues. Germline CDR1 and CDR2: EGSNGY and YDSYNSKV. The CDR3 is CATWDGPSVTTGWFKIF. In nucleotides, the CDR3 is TGTGCCACCTGGGACGGGCCGTCCGTTACCACTGGTTGGTTCAAGATATTT.

For this clone: No DNA is shown, since the ends of the CDR3 on it are uncertain; the CDR3 is the one TCRdb lists. No J gene call was made, and the V gene is TRGV11. TRGV11 is an open reading frame whose function is uncertain. The CDR3 numbers 18 amino acids, ends counted. The chain's CDR3 is CTTVPAGLGTCGSIKKLF.

To note about this clone: The DNA is omitted, as the CDR3 cannot be located on it reliably, and the CDR3 follows TCRdb's listing. With the J gene uncalled, the V gene is TRGV11. TRGV11 is noted as an ORF with a role that remains uncertain. The CDR3 extends over 23 residues, inclusive of both ends. The CDR3 here is CTTVPAGLGTTELKRSSDWIKTF.

The table lists this clone with a few counts. The chain recombines TRGV10 with TRGJP2. TCRdb leaves out the J gene; it was filled in here by matching the DNA to germline. TRGV10 is identified as an open reading frame with a role that is uncertain. The CDR3 contains 14 residues. Losses at the gene ends were 8 bases for V and 3 bases for J; bases not matched to a gene: 7. CDR3 coding DNA: TGTGCTGCGTGGGATAGGGGTAGTGATTGGATCAAGACGTTT. This gives the protein CAAWDRGSDWIKTF.

This clone was counted once. V gene TRGV2 combines with J gene TRGJP2. The J gene, left out of TCRdb, was set here by checking the DNA against germline. The ends lost 2 bases at V and 0 bases at J; junction bases unmatched: 6. Germline-derived CDR1 and CDR2 are EGSNGY and YDSYNSKV. This CDR3 is built from 16 residues. CDR3 DNA: TGTGCCACCTGGGACGACCCATATAGTAGTGATTGGATCAAGACGTTT. Its protein is CATWDDPYSSDWIKTF.

The V gene is TRGV3, the J gene TRGJ1 or TRGJ2. Germline matching of the DNA provided the J gene here, since TCRdb leaves it blank. This CDR3 is 14 amino acids long. The germline gives CDR1 VTNTFY, CDR2 YDVSTARD (reference sequence). With 3 bases clipped from V and 7 bases from J, the junction kept 12 bases outside the gene matches. The DNA of the CDR3 is TGTGCCACCTGGGACGGCCGGGGTTTCTATAAGAAACTCTTT. It translates to CATWDGRGFYKKLF.

This clone is categorized as medium-sized (0.01 to 0.1%). This likely came from a read error, as a far larger clone is one base away. The sample contains more than one DNA sequence encoding this CDR3. The V call is TRGV8, the J call TRGJ1 or TRGJ2. TCRdb does not report a J gene; here it was assigned by matching the DNA to germline references. The germline gives CDR1 VENAVY, CDR2 YDSYNSRV. This CDR3 region has 13 residues. V lost 4 bases, J lost 4 bases, and 7 bases stayed unmatched. DNA for the CDR3: TGTGCCACCTGGGACAGTTCGTATTATAAGAAACTCTTT. This gives the protein CATWDSSYYKKLF.

This clone was picked up many times. The same CDR3 also results from other DNA sequences found in this sample. The chain recombines TRGV9 with TRGJ1 or TRGJ2. TCRdb is silent on the J gene; assignment here came from matching the DNA to germline. The germline CDR1 and CDR2 sequences are GITISATS and ISYDGTV (reference sequence). This CDR3 contains 10 residues. V dropped 7 bases and J dropped 10; count of bases not matched to a gene: 7. This CDR3 is CALCIAKKLF. The CDR3 nucleotides are TGTGCCTTGTGTATCGCCAAGAAACTCTTT.

With regard to this clone: Relative to the germline gene, one junction end is altered; a read error may explain this. V usage is TRGV10 and J usage is TRGJP1. TCRdb lists no J gene, so it was determined here by aligning the DNA to germline. TRGV10 is an ORF, with its function uncertain. The CDR3 has 13 residues. In DNA form, the CDR3 reads TGCGCGGGAAGTTCCGAAGACAGTTGGTTCAAGATATTT. This translates into CAGSSEDSWFKIF.

Concerning this clone: One end of the junction is discordant with germline, which a read error may explain. The genes are TRGV10 and TRGJ1 or TRGJ2. Since TCRdb gives no J gene, matching the DNA to germline was used here to assign it. TRGV10 is reported as an ORF; its role is uncertain. This CDR3 comprises 11 residues. In nucleotides, the CDR3 is TGCGCGGGTCCAATGGGGTATAAGAAACTCTTT. Translated: CAGPMGYKKLF.

The chain combines TRGV10 with TRGJ1 or TRGJ2. The J gene, missing from TCRdb, was assigned here through DNA to germline matching. TRGV10 is treated as an ORF (open reading frame) with a function not yet certain. The CDR3 totals 13 residues. Unmatched junction bases numbered 9, after V lost 8 bases and J lost 4 bases. The CDR3 loop reads CAAWDFLYYKKLF. The CDR3 DNA follows: TGTGCTGCGTGGGATTTCCTCTATTATAAGAAACTCTTT.

In regard to this clone: This likely reflects a read error, since a far larger clone is one base away. The sample holds other DNA sequences that translate to the same CDR3. The V gene was identified as TRGV3, while no J gene was called. CDR1 and CDR2 from the germline V gene are VTNTFY and YDVSTARD (reference sequence). The CDR3 is 14 residues long. Here the CDR3 DNA reads TGTGCCACCTGGGACGGTTGGAGTCTGTATAAGAAACTTTTT. Its protein is CATWDGWSLYKKLF.

This clone was seen repeatedly, ten times or more. The TCRdb protein, from a much larger clone, departs from this DNA's translation at residue 5, likely by read error; the protein shown derives from the DNA. The same CDR3 arises from other DNA sequences in this sample as well. The V gene is TRGV8, the J gene TRGJ1 or TRGJ2. Because TCRdb records no J gene, it was assigned here through a match of the DNA to germline. The junction had 7 bases not matched to a gene; V was cut back by 4 bases and J by 4 bases. CDR1 is VENAVY, CDR2 YDSYNSRV, per germline. The CDR3 extends over 13 amino acids. The CDR3 sequence: CATWESSYYKKLF. The CDR3 region has the DNA TGTGCCACCTGGGAAAGTTCGTATTATAAGAAACTCTTT.

By sample fraction, this clone is medium-sized. The CDR3 protein is CATWDGRGWIKTF. The CDR3 DNA sequence: TGTGCCACCTGGGACGGGCGCGGTTGGATCAAGACGTTT. The V call is TRGV2, the J call TRGJP2. TCRdb does not report a J gene; here it was assigned by matching the DNA to germline references. The ends lost 0 bases at V and 10 bases at J; junction bases unmatched: 5. This CDR3 spans 13 amino acids. Germline CDR1 EGSNGY, CDR2 YDSYNSKV.